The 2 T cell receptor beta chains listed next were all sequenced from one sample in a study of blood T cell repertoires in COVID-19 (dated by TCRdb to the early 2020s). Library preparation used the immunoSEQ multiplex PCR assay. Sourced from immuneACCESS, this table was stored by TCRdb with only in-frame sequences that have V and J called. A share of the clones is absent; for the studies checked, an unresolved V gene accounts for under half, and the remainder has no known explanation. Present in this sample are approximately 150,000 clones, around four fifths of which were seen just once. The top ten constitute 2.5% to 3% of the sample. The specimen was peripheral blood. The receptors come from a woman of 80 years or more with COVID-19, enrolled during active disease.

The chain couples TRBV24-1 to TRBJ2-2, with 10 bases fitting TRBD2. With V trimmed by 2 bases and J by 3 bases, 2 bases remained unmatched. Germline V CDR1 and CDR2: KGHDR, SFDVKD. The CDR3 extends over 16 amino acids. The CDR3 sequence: CATSDWTSGDTGELFF. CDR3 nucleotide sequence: TGTGCCACCAGTGATTGGACTAGCGGAGACACCGGGGAGCTGTTTTTT.

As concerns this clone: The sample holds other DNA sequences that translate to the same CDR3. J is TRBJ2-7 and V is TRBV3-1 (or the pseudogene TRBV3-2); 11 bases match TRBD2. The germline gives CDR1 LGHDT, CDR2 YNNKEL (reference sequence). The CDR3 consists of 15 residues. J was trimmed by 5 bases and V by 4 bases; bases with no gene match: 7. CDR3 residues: CASSPPGLAGHEQYF. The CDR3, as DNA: TGTGCCAGCAGCCCTCCCGGACTAGCGGGCCACGAGCAGTACTTC.